This T cell receptor (beta chain) was identified during a study of cytomegalovirus exposure and HLA in healthy donors. CDR3 length: 13 amino acids. CDR1 and CDR2 (germline): SEHNR, FQNEAQ (reference sequence). Trimming took 8 bases from V and 8 from J; bases not matched to a gene: 8. A multiplex PCR was run with 60 Vbeta primers and 13 Jbeta primers. Data came from immunoSEQ multiplex PCR; TCRdb stores just in-frame clones and leaves some out. The sample comprises roughly 170,000 clones, less than 80% of which are singletons, and 0.65% to 0.95% rests with the top ten. With regard to this clone: Its cognate antigen is unknown.

These donors, healthy bone marrow donors, were studied. Donors were nominally healthy when sampled, though unrecorded immune exposures were likely. Study results and limitations: Productive status was seen about 90% or about 30% of the time for most TCR beta V segments in an earlier analysis.

The sample taken for sequencing was PBMCs. This sequence was found in a female donor in good health and CMV-seronegative. The chain carries TRBV7-9 and TRBJ2-1, with 8 nucleotides matching TRBD1. Written as DNA, the CDR3 is TGTGCCAGCGTTAGGACAGGGAAGGATGAGCAGTTCTTC. This codes for CASVRTGKDEQFF.